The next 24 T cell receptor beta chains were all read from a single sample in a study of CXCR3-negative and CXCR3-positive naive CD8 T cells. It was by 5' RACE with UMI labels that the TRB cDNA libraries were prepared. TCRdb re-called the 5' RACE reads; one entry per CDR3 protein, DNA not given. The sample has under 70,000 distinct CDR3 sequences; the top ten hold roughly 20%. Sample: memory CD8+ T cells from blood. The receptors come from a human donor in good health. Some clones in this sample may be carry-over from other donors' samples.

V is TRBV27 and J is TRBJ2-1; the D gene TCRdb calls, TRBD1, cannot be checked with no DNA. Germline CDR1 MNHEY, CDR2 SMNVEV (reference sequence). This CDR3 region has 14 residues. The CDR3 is CASSFGTGYNEQFF.

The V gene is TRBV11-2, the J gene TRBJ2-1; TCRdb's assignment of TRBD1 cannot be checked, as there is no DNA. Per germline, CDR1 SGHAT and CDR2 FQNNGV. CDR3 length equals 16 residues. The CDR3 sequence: CASSHPRDSVYNEQFF.

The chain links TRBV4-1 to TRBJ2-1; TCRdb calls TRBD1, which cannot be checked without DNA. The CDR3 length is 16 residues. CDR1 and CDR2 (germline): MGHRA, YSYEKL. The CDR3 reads CASRQLLRGRVNEQFF.

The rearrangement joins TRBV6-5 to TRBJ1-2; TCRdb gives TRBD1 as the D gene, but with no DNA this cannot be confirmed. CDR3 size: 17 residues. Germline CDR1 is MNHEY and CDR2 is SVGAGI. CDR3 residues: CASSSTYSGGPNYGYTF.

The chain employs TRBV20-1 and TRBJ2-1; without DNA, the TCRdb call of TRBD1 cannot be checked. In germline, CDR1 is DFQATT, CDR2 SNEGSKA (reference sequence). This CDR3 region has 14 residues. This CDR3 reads CSASKGDGYNEQFF.

The CDR3 sequence: CSAPIKPPNYGYTF. The V gene is TRBV20-1, the J gene TRBJ1-2; no DNA is available, so the TRBD1 call from TCRdb remains unchecked. Germline V gene lookup returns CDR1 DFQATT and CDR2 SNEGSKA (reference sequence). The CDR3 loop spans 14 amino acids.

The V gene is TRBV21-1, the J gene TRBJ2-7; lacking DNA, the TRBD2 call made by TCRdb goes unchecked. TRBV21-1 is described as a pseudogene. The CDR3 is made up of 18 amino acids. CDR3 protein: CASSIIVLALPGSYEQYF.

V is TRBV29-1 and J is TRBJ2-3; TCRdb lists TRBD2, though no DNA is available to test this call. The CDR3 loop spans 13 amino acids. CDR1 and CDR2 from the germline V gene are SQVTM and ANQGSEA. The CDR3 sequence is CSVLAGATDTQYF.

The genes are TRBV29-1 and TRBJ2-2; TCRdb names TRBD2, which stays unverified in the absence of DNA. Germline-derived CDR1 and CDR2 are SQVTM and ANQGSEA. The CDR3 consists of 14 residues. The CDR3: CSVVLGGGTGELFF.

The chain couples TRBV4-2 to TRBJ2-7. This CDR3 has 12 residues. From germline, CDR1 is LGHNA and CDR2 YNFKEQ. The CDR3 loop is CASSQGAYEQYF.

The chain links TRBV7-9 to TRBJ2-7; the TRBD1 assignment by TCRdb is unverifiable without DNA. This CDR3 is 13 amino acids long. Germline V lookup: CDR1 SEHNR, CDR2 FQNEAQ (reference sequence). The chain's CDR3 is CASSPPGTYEQYF.

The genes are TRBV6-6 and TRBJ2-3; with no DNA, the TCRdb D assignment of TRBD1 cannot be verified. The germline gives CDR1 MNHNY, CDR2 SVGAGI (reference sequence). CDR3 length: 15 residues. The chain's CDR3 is CASSTGTGAGDTQYF.

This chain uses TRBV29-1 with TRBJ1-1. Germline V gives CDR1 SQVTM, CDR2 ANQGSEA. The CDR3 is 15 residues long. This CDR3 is CSVEAARVRDTEAFF.

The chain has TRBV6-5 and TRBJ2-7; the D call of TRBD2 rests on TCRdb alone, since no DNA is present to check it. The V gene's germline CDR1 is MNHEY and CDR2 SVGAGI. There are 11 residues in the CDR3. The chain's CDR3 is CASSAGTSVYF.

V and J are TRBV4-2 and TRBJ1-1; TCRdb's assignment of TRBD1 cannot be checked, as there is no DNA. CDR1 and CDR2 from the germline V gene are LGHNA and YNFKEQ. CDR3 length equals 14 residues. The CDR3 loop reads CASSQSGQKGEAFF.

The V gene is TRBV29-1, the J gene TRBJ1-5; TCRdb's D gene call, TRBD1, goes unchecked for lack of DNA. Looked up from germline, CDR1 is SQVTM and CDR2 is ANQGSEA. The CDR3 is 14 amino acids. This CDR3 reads CSVGDSYSNQPQHF.

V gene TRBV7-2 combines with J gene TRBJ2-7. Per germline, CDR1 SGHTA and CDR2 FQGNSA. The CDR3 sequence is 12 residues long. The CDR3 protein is CASSLSGVEQYF.

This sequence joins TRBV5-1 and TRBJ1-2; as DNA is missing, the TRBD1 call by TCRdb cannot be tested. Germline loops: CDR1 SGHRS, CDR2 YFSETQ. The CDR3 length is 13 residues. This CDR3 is CASSRDRSYGYTF.

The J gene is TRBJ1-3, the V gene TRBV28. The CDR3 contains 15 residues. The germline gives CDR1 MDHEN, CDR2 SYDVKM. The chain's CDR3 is CASSLSGYSGNTIYF.

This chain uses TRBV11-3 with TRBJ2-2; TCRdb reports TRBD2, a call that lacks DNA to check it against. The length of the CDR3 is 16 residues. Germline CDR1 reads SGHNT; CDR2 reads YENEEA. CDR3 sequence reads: CASSRYVGANTGELFF.

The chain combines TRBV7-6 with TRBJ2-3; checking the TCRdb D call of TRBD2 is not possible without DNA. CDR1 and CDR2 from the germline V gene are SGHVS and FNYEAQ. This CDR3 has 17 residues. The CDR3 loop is CASSSRTSGSAIDTQYF.

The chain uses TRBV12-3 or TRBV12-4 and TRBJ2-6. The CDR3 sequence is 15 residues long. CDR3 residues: CASSFLGSGANVLTF.

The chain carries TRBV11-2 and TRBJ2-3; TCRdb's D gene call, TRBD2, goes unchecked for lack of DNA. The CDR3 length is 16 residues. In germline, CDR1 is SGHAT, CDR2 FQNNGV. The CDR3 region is CASSKKRGEFTDTQYF.

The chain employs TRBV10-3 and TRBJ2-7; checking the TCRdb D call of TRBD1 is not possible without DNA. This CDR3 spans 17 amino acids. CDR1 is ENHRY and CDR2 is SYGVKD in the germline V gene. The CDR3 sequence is CAIRETLGTDLSYEQYF.